This TCR beta chain was obtained from a study of blood T cell repertoires in COVID-19. Across the whole study: Italy, Spain and the United States were the sources of the convalescent and acute COVID-19 samples. T cells, B-cell-depleted T cells, or PBMCs provided the cDNA or gDNA that served as material.

This clone was seen only once. The CDR3 runs to 17 residues. V shed 2 bases, J shed 2 bases, and the junction held 7 bases outside the gene matches. Germline CDR1 KGHDR, CDR2 SFDVKD. As processed by the authors: Estimation of nucleated cell counts was performed using reference gene primer amplification. TCRdb's copy holds only in-frame clones and misses some; the assay was immunoSEQ multiplex PCR. Clone size and V and J calls were adopted from that table, with D and trimming inferred from the DNA. Here the sample spans about 74,000 clones, roughly 90% being singletons. This receptor was obtained from a human donor in a cohort sampled during active COVID-19. The V call is TRBV24-1, the J call TRBJ2-7; 11 bases map to TRBD1. Sequenced sample: peripheral blood. This CDR3 reads CATSDYTGTGGPYEQYF. The CDR3 DNA follows: TGTGCCACCAGTGATTATACCGGGACAGGGGGTCCCTACGAGCAGTACTTC.